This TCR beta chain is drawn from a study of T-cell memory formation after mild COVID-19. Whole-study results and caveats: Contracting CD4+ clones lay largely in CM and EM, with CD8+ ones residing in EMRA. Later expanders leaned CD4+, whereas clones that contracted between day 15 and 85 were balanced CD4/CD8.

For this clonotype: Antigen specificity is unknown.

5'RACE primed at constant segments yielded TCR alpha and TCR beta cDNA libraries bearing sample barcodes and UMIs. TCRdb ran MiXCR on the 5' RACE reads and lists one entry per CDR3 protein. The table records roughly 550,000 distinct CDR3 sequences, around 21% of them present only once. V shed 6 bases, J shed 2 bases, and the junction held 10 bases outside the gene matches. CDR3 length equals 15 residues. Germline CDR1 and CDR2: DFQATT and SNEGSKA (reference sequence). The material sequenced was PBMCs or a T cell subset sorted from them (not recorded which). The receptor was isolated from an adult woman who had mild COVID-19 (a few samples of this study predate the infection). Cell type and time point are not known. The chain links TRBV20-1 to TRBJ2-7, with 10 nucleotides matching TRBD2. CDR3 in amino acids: CSAPGTSVTPYEQYF. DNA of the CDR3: TGCAGTGCCCCTGGGACTAGCGTTACCCCCTACGAGCAGTACTTC.